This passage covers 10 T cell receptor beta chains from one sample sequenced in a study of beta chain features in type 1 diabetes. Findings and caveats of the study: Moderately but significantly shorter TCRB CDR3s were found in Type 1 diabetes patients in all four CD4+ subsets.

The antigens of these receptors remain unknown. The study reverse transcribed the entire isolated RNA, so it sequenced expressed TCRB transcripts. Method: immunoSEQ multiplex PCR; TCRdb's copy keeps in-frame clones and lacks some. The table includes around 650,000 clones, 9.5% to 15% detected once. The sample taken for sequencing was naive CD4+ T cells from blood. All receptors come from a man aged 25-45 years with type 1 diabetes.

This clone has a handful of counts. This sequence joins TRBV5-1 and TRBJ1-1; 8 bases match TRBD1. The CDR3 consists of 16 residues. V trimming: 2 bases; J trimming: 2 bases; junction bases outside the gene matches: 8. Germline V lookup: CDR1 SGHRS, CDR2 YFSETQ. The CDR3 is CASSLDRGWGNTEAFF. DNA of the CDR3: TGCGCCAGCAGCTTAGACAGGGGTTGGGGAAACACTGAAGCTTTCTTT. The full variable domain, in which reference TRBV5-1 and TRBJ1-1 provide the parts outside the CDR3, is KAGVTQTPRYLIKTRGQQVTLSCSPISGHRSVSWYQQTPGQGLQFLFEYFSETQRNKGNFPGRFSGRQFSNSRSEMNVSTLELGDSALYLCASSLDRGWGNTEAFFGQGTRLTVV.

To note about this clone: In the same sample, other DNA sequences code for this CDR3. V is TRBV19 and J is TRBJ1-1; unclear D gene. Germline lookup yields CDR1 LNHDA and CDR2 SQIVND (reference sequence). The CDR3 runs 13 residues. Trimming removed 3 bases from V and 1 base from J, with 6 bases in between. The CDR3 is CASSIRGNTEAFF. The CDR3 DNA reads TGTGCCAGTAGTATCCGAGGGAACACTGAAGCTTTCTTT.

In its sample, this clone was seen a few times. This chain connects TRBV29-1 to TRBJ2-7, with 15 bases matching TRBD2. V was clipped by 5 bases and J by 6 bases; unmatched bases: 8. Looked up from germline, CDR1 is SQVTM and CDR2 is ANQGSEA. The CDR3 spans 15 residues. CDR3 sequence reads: CSVMGLAGGGAEQYF. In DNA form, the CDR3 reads TGCAGCGTTATGGGACTAGCGGGGGGAGGGGCCGAGCAGTACTTC.

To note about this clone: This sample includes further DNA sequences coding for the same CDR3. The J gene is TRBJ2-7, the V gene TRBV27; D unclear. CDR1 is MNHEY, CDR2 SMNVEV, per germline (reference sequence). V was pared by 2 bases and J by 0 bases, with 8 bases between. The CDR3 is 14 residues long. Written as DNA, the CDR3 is TGTGCCAGCAGTTTAAAAGGGCCCTCCTACGAGCAGTACTTC. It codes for CASSLKGPSYEQYF.

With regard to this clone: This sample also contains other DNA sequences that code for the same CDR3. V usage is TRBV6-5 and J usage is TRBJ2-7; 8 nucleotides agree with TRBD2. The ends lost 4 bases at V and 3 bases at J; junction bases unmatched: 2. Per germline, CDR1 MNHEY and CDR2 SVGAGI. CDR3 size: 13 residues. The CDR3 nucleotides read TGTGCCAGCAGTTCCGGGACTAGCTACGAGCAGTACTTC. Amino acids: CASSSGTSYEQYF.

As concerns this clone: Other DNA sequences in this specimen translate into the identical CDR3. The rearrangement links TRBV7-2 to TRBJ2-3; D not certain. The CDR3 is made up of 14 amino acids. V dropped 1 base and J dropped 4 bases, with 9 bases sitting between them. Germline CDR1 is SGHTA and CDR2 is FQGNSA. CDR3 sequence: CASSLGLRADTQYF. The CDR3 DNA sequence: TGTGCCAGCAGCTTAGGCCTTCGGGCAGATACGCAGTATTTT.

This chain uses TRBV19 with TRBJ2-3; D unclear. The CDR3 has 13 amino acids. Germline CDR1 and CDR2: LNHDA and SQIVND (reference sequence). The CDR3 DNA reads TGTGCGTCGGGTCTGACAACACTTGATCCGCAGTATTTT. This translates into CASGLTTLDPQYF. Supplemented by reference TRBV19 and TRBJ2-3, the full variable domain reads DGGITQSPKYLFRKEGQNVTLSCEQNLNHDAMYWYRQDPGQGLRLIYYSQIVNDFQKGDIAEGYSVSREKKESFPLTVTSAQKNPTAFYLCASGLTTLDPQYFGPGTRLTVL.

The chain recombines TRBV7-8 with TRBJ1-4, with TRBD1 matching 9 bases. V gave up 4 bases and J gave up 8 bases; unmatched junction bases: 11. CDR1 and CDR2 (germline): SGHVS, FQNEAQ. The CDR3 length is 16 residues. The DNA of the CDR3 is TGTGCCAGCAGCTCATATAGGGACAGGGCAAGCGAAAAACTGTTTTTT. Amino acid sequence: CASSSYRDRASEKLFF.

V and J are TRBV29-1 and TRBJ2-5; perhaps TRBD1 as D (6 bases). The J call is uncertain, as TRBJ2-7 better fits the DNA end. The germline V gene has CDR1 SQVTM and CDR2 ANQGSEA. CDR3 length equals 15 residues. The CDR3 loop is CSVEGRMGASYEQYF. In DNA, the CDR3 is TGCAGCGTTGAAGGGAGGATGGGGGCCTCCTACGAGCAGTACTTC.

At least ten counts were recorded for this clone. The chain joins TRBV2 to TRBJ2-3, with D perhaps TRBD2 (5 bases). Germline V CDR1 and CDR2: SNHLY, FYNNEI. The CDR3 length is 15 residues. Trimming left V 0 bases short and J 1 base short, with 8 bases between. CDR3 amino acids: CASSEAPGGTDTQYF. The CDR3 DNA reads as TGTGCCAGCAGTGAAGCCCCCGGGGGCACAGATACGCAGTATTTT.